This TCR beta chain was retrieved from a study of beta chain features in type 1 diabetes. General study results and limits: Moderate but significant shortening of TCRB CDR3s was recorded in all four CD4+ subsets from Type 1 diabetes patients. In these data, an HLA type influence on TCRB rearrangement remained unresolved.

Investigators reverse transcribed all isolated RNA, so they sequenced expressed TCRB transcripts. Libraries were prepared by immunoSEQ multiplex PCR; TCRdb keeps only in-frame clonotypes and omits some of them. The sample has 250,000 to 350,000 clones; more than 13% are singletons. Per the germline V gene, CDR1 is MDHEN and CDR2 is SYDVKM. Between the trimmed V and J ends, which lost 5 bases and 7 bases, there was a span of 9 bases. The CDR3 spans 12 residues. This clone was seen more than once but under ten times. Antigen: not known. This clonotype originated in a man in his thirties or forties with type 1 diabetes. This rearrangement joins TRBV28 to TRBJ1-5; D is uncertain. Sequenced input: naive CD4+ T cells from blood. Here the CDR3 DNA reads TGTGCCAGCAGTGCCTATCCCCAGCCCCAGCATTTT. Its translation: CASSAYPQPQHF.